This TCR beta chain was retrieved from a study of T cells in Graves' hyperthyroidism and ophthalmopathy. What was amplified from RNA transcripts were TCR beta CDR3 regions. Carried out on the TCR CDR3, a first-round RT-PCR used the HTBI primer set. In TCRdb, the multiplex PCR reads were re-called with MiXCR into one record per CDR3 protein. The table lists 370,000 or so distinct CDR3 sequences, 20% to 25% of them singletons, with 70% to 75% in the top ten. With 6 bases clipped from V and 5 bases from J, the junction kept 4 bases outside the gene matches. Per the germline V gene, CDR1 is MNHNS and CDR2 is SASEGT. This CDR3 is built from 14 residues.

Input material: blood. The chain links TRBV6-1 to TRBJ1-2; 12 nucleotides agree with TRBD1. This receptor was taken from a man aged 50 or older with Graves' hyperthyroidism. CDR3 loop: CASRGDRGLYGYTF. The CDR3 bases are TGTGCCAGCAGAGGGGACAGGGGGCTTTATGGCTACACCTTC.